These 25 T cell receptor beta chains came from one sample sequenced in a study of T cells after yellow fever vaccination. TCRdb called the 5' RACE reads again in MiXCR, with one record for every CDR3 protein. The repertoire holds approximately 110,000 distinct CDR3 sequences, under 9% seen once, with about 25% in the top ten. Material: CD8+ T cells sorted from PBMCs, obtained 45 days after the yellow fever booster vaccination. These receptors were collected from a man aged 25 to 45 who received the YFV17D yellow fever vaccine.

This clonotype occurred many times. V gene TRBV29-1 combines with J gene TRBJ2-1, with 9 bases identical to TRBD1. Losses at the gene ends were 2 bases for V and 8 bases for J; bases not matched to a gene: 4. The CDR3 has 13 residues. Germline CDR1 is SQVTM and CDR2 is ANQGSEA. CDR3: CSVEPGQGDEQFF. The DNA for the CDR3 is TGCAGCGTTGAACCGGGACAGGGCGATGAGCAGTTCTTC.

This clonotype was detected ten times or more. The V gene is TRBV20-1, the J gene TRBJ2-1; D perhaps matches TRBD2 (5 bases). Germline CDR1 is DFQATT and CDR2 is SNEGSKA (reference sequence). V lost 0 bases and J lost 4, with 10 bases in between. The CDR3 contains 14 residues. For the CDR3, the DNA is TGCAGTGCTAGAGAGGCGCGCGGGTACAATGAGCAGTTCTTC. Translation: CSAREARGYNEQFF.

The genes are TRBV30 and TRBJ2-3; D might be TRBD2 (5 bases). CDR1 is GTSNPN, CDR2 SVGIG, per germline (reference sequence). V lost 0 bases, J lost 1 base, and 8 bases lay in between. CDR3 length: 14 residues. CDR3 bases: TGTGCCTGGAGTGTAGATAGCGGCACAGATACGCAGTATTTT. Residues: CAWSVDSGTDTQYF.

The chain combines TRBV4-3 with TRBJ2-1; TRBD2 agrees at 7 bases. CDR1 is LGHNA and CDR2 is YSLEER in the germline V gene. CDR3 length equals 13 residues. The junction had 1 base not matched to a gene; V was cut back by 0 bases and J by 8 bases. CDR3 bases: TGCGCCAGCAGCCAAGAGGGACTACATGAGCAGTTCTTC. Amino acids: CASSQEGLHEQFF.

Many counts were recorded for this clonotype. The V gene is TRBV24-1, the J gene TRBJ2-1, with D possibly TRBD2 on 5 matching bases. The CDR3 has 12 amino acids. Germline V gives CDR1 KGHDR, CDR2 SFDVKD. V was trimmed by 9 bases and J by 0 bases, leaving 5 bases between them. The CDR3 bases are TGTGCCACCCGGGGCTCCTACAATGAGCAGTTCTTC. Protein sequence: CATRGSYNEQFF.

This clonotype was recorded at least ten times. The DNA for the CDR3 is TGTGCCTGGAGTGTAAGTGGTCCTGAAGCTTTCTTT. Its protein is CAWSVSGPEAFF. V is TRBV30 and J is TRBJ1-1; D remains ambiguous. The CDR3 covers 12 residues. With 0 bases removed from V and 6 bases from J, the gap between germline ends came to 8 bases. Germline V CDR1 and CDR2: GTSNPN, SVGIG (reference sequence).

This clonotype was seen more than once but under ten times. The V and J genes are TRBV5-4 and TRBJ2-5, with 7 positions matching TRBD1. CDR3 length: 15 residues. Per germline, CDR1 SGHNT and CDR2 YYREEE (reference sequence). V lost 7 bases to trimming and J lost 5 bases; unmatched junction nucleotides: 14. CDR3 region: CASQNGGQVGETQYF. As DNA, the CDR3 is TGTGCCAGCCAAAACGGAGGACAGGTGGGCGAGACCCAGTACTTC.

V is TRBV4-3 and J is TRBJ1-5; D not certain. The CDR3 extends over 15 amino acids. Trimming pared 1 base from V and 2 bases from J, leaving 9 bases between. Germline V gene data show CDR1 as LGHNA and CDR2 as YSLEER. The CDR3 here is CASSQVVGGNQPQHF. The CDR3 DNA is TGCGCCAGCAGCCAAGTAGTCGGGGGCAATCAGCCCCAGCATTTT.

In its sample, this clonotype was seen a few times. V and J are TRBV5-1 and TRBJ2-7; TRBD2 agrees at 7 bases. The CDR3 has 15 residues. CDR1 and CDR2 (germline): SGHRS, YFSETQ. V lost 3 bases and J lost 2; bases outside the gene matches: 8. CDR3 protein: CASSSSPSGAYEQYF. DNA for the CDR3: TGCGCCAGCAGCTCCAGCCCCAGCGGGGCCTACGAGCAGTACTTC. The entire variable domain, with the rest obtained from reference TRBV5-1 and TRBJ2-7, is as follows: KAGVTQTPRYLIKTRGQQVTLSCSPISGHRSVSWYQQTPGQGLQFLFEYFSETQRNKGNFPGRFSGRQFSNSRSEMNVSTLELGDSALYLCASSSSPSGAYEQYFGPGTRLTVT.

This clonotype was recorded many times. The rearrangement uses TRBV7-2 and TRBJ2-7; D is possibly TRBD1 or TRBD2 (5 bases each). The CDR3 extends over 11 amino acids. Germline CDR1 SGHTA, CDR2 FQGNSA. V was pared by 2 bases and J by 9 bases, with 8 bases between. The DNA for the CDR3 is TGTGCCAGCAGCTTACCGGGACCGCAGTACTTC. This sequence encodes CASSLPGPQYF. Filled out from reference TRBV7-2 and TRBJ2-7, the complete variable domain reads GAGVSQSPSNKVTEKGKDVELRCDPISGHTALYWYRQSLGQGLEFLIYFQGNSAPDKSGLPSDRFSAERTGGSVSTLTIQRTQQEDSAVYLCASSLPGPQYFGPGTRLTVT.

This clonotype was seen ten or more times. The gene calls are TRBV5-5 and TRBJ2-5; a possible D gene is TRBD2 (6 bases). The CDR3 runs 18 residues. The germline V gene has CDR1 SGHKS and CDR2 YYEKEE (reference sequence). V lost 1 base and J 0 bases, leaving 19 bases between the germline ends. The CDR3 sequence: CASSLPGGDTSYQETQYF. The CDR3 nucleotides are TGTGCCAGCAGCTTGCCCGGAGGGGATACGAGTTACCAAGAGACCCAGTACTTC.

This clonotype was recorded at least ten times. The rearrangement joins TRBV19 to TRBJ2-7; D perhaps matches TRBD1 (6 bases). Trimming stripped 2 bases from V and 3 bases from J, with 11 bases between. CDR1 and CDR2 (germline): LNHDA, SQIVND (reference sequence). This CDR3 is 14 amino acids long. The CDR3 spells CASSIRTDFYEQYF. In DNA, the CDR3 is TGTGCCAGTAGTATAAGGACAGACTTCTACGAGCAGTACTTC. Supplemented by reference TRBV19 and TRBJ2-7, the full variable domain reads DGGITQSPKYLFRKEGQNVTLSCEQNLNHDAMYWYRQDPGQGLRLIYYSQIVNDFQKGDIAEGYSVSREKKESFPLTVTSAQKNPTAFYLCASSIRTDFYEQYFGPGTRLTVT.

This clonotype was observed at least ten times. This chain connects TRBV7-2 to TRBJ2-1; 14 nucleotides align to TRBD2. Germline V gene lookup returns CDR1 SGHTA and CDR2 FQGNSA. J gave up 10 bases and V 10 bases, and 9 bases lay outside the gene matches. The CDR3 length is 14 residues. The CDR3: CATTGLAGGGEQFF. In DNA, the CDR3 is TGTGCCACTACTGGACTAGCGGGAGGAGGAGAGCAGTTCTTC.

This clonotype was counted ten times or more. The rearrangement uses TRBV11-1 and TRBJ2-2; 7 bases line up with TRBD2. After removal of 7 bases from V and 3 bases from J, the junction contained 17 bases not matched to a gene. This CDR3 is 18 amino acids long. Germline values: CDR1 SGHAT, CDR2 FQDESV (reference sequence). CDR3 in amino acids: CASTPPVGLADYTGELFF. CDR3 bases: TGTGCCAGCACCCCTCCCGTGGGGCTAGCGGACTACACCGGGGAGCTGTTTTTT. The full variable domain, with the rest looked up from reference TRBV11-1 and TRBJ2-2, is EAEVAQSPRYKITEKSQAVAFWCDPISGHATLYWYRQILGQGPELLVQFQDESVVDDSQLPKDRFSAERLKGVDSTLKIQPAELGDSAMYLCASTPPVGLADYTGELFFGEGSRLTVL.

This clonotype was counted between two and nine times. V and J are TRBV5-6 and TRBJ2-7; 10 bases are shared with TRBD2. This CDR3 has 14 residues. The ends lost 7 bases at V and 3 bases at J; junction bases unmatched: 7. Looked up from germline, CDR1 is SGHDT and CDR2 is YYEEEE. CDR3 in DNA: TGTGCCAGCCTGCTAGCGGGAGCGCTCTACGAGCAGTACTTC. Translated, it gives CASLLAGALYEQYF.

This clonotype was seen repeatedly, ten times or more. The chain couples TRBV7-8 to TRBJ2-3; D perhaps matches TRBD2 (6 bases). V lost 6 bases and J 2 bases, leaving 18 bases between the germline ends. The CDR3 runs 16 residues. Germline V lookup: CDR1 SGHVS, CDR2 FQNEAQ. DNA for the CDR3: TGTGCCAGCAGTCTTATCGGCGGGGTAACCACAGATACGCAGTATTTT. Translated: CASSLIGGVTTDTQYF.

This clonotype was picked up many times. V is TRBV27 and J is TRBJ2-1; 7 bases map to TRBD2. The length of the CDR3 is 14 residues. Germline CDR1 MNHEY, CDR2 SMNVEV (reference sequence). With V trimmed by 3 bases and J by 3 bases, 2 bases remained unmatched. The CDR3, as DNA: TGTGCCAGCAGTTTGGGGGACTACTACAATGAGCAGTTCTTC. Amino acids: CASSLGDYYNEQFF.

This clonotype was counted at least ten times. The rearrangement joins TRBV9 to TRBJ2-7, with D possibly being TRBD1 (6 bases). V lost 4 bases and J 5 bases, leaving 16 bases between the germline ends. CDR1 and CDR2 (germline): SGDLS, YYNGEE. This CDR3 region has 14 residues. CDR3 DNA sequence: TGTGCCAGCAGCATCTCAGGGGCAAGTAACGAGCAGTACTTC. Translated: CASSISGASNEQYF.

This clonotype was observed at least ten times. The chain joins TRBV3-1 to TRBJ2-1; D might be TRBD1 or TRBD2, each matching 5 bases. Germline CDR1 LGHDT, CDR2 YNNKEL (reference sequence). The CDR3 length is 17 residues. The V end lost 3 bases, the J end lost 2 bases, and 17 bases lay between the germline ends. CDR3 loop: CASSHWDGSATYNEQFF. The CDR3 bases are TGTGCCAGCAGCCACTGGGACGGTAGCGCGACCTACAATGAGCAGTTCTTC.

This clonotype showed up many times. The V call is TRBV20-1, the J call TRBJ2-1; 11 nucleotides align to TRBD1. The CDR3 is made up of 13 amino acids. Germline CDR1 reads DFQATT; CDR2 reads SNEGSKA (reference sequence). CDR3 amino acids: CSPRGTGGDEQFF. In nucleotides, the CDR3 is TGCAGCCCGAGGGGGACAGGGGGGGATGAGCAGTTCTTC.

This clonotype was counted ten times or more. The chain has TRBV6-5 and TRBJ2-3; D perhaps matches TRBD2 (6 bases). The CDR3 contains 16 residues. Trimming removed 7 bases at V and 4 bases at J, with 21 bases between. CDR1 MNHEY and CDR2 SVGAGI come from the germline V gene. CDR3 coding DNA: TGTGCCAGCAAAACCCCTAGCGAGGAATTATCAGATACGCAGTATTTT. Protein: CASKTPSEELSDTQYF.

Regarding this clonotype: A much larger clonotype is one base distant, so this may be a read error. The rearrangement links TRBV7-2 to TRBJ2-7; D unresolved. This CDR3 comprises 11 residues. V was pared by 7 bases and J by 1 base, with 5 bases between. CDR1 and CDR2 from the germline V gene are SGHTA and FQGNSA. The CDR3: CASTSSYEQYF. For the CDR3, the DNA is TGTGCCAGCACTTCGTCCTACGAGCAGTACTTC.

Ten or more counts support this clonotype. V gene TRBV6-2 or TRBV6-3 combines with J gene TRBJ2-2, with 10 bases fitting TRBD2. Germline CDR1 and CDR2: MNHEY and SVGEGT. The CDR3 length is 15 residues. V gave up 6 bases and J gave up 1 base; unmatched junction bases: 2. The CDR3 reads CASRGLAQNTGELFF. The CDR3 DNA sequence: TGTGCCAGCAGGGGACTAGCGCAGAACACCGGGGAGCTGTTTTTT.

This clonotype came up many times. The rearrangement joins TRBV7-2 to TRBJ2-3; D gene uncertain. The CDR3 runs to 14 residues. Germline V CDR1 and CDR2: SGHTA, FQGNSA. V dropped 5 bases and J dropped 4 bases, with 13 bases sitting between them. The CDR3 loop reads CASSPSGGPDTQYF. Written as DNA, the CDR3 is TGTGCCAGCAGCCCTAGTGGCGGCCCAGATACGCAGTATTTT.

This clonotype was detected many times. V gene TRBV13 combines with J gene TRBJ2-7; 8 bases line up with TRBD1. The CDR3 extends over 14 amino acids. Losses at the gene ends were 5 bases for V and 4 bases for J; bases not matched to a gene: 7. Germline CDR1 reads PRHDT; CDR2 reads FYEKMQ (reference sequence). Written as DNA, the CDR3 is TGTGCCAGCAGCCCGACAGGGGTCGGGTACGAGCAGTACTTC. It encodes CASSPTGVGYEQYF. The variable domain in full, completed from reference TRBV13 and TRBJ2-7, reads AAGVIQSPRHLIKEKRETATLKCYPIPRHDTVYWYQQGPGQDPQFLISFYEKMQSDKGSIPDRFSAQQFSDYHSELNMSSLELGDSALYFCASSPTGVGYEQYFGPGTRLTVT.